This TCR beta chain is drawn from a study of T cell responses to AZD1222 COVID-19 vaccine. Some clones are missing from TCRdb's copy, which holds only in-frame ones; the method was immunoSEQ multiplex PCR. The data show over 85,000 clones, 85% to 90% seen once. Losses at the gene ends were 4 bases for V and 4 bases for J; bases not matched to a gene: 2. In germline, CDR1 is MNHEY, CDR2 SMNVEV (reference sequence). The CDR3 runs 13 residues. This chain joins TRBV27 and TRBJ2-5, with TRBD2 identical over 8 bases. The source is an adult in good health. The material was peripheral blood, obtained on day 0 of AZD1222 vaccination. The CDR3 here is CASSSRGGETQYF. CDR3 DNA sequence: TGTGCCAGCAGTTCACGGGGGGGAGAGACCCAGTACTTC.